One sample yielded the 4 T cell receptor beta chains listed below, sequenced in a study of T-cell memory formation after mild COVID-19. One entry per CDR3 protein results from TCRdb running MiXCR on the 5' RACE reads. In the table there are around 62,000 distinct CDR3 sequences, approximately 30% of which are singletons. The sequencing input was PBMCs or a T cell subset sorted from them (not recorded which). The source of these receptors is a young man who had mild COVID-19 (a few samples of this study predate the infection). Cell type and time point are not known.

The chain employs TRBV4-3 and TRBJ2-1, with no clear D. V shed 5 bases and J shed 7 bases, with 6 bases lying between them. Germline lookup yields CDR1 LGHNA and CDR2 YSLEER. CDR3 size: 11 residues. This CDR3 reads CASSGVNEQFF. The CDR3 region has the DNA TGCGCCAGCAGCGGGGTGAATGAGCAGTTCTTC.

This sequence joins TRBV10-3 and TRBJ2-1; 7 positions agree with TRBD1. Germline V lookup: CDR1 ENHRY, CDR2 SYGVKD. The CDR3 length is 15 residues. V was clipped by 2 bases and J by 2 bases; unmatched bases: 3. Here the CDR3 DNA reads TGTGCCATCAGTGAGCGGGACAGTACCTACAATGAGCAGTTCTTC. Translating it yields CAISERDSTYNEQFF.

The CDR3 sequence is CASSPTQGNGYTF. The CDR3 nucleotides are TGTGCCAGCAGTCCAACACAGGGAAATGGCTACACCTTC. The gene calls are TRBV12-3 or TRBV12-4 and TRBJ1-2; possibly TRBD1 for D (6 bases). The CDR3 totals 13 residues. With 5 bases removed from V and 6 bases from J, the gap between germline ends came to 13 bases.

The chain has TRBV9 and TRBJ2-7; possibly TRBD1 or TRBD2 for D (7 bases each). CDR1 and CDR2 from the germline V gene are SGDLS and YYNGEE. The germline V and J ends were trimmed by 0 bases and 6 bases, with 16 bases remaining between them. This CDR3 comprises 15 residues. In nucleotides, the CDR3 is TGTGCCAGCAGCGTAGGGACAGGAGCGGGGCTCGAGCAGTACTTC. This codes for CASSVGTGAGLEQYF. The whole variable domain, filled in from reference TRBV9 and TRBJ2-7, reads DSGVTQTPKHLITATGQRVTLRCSPRSGDLSVYWYQQSLDQGLQFLIQYYNGEERAKGNILERFSAQQFPDLHSELNLSSLELGDSALYFCASSVGTGAGLEQYFGPGTRLTVT.